The 2 T cell receptor beta chains reported below all come from one sample, sequenced in a study of blood T cell repertoires in COVID-19. Clones were sequenced by immunoSEQ multiplex PCR, and TCRdb holds only the in-frame ones, with some missing. Of fewer than 65,000 clones in the sample, roughly nine tenths were seen once. Material: peripheral blood. Receptors were obtained from a man aged 60-69 years with acute or convalescent COVID-19.

In DNA form, the CDR3 reads TGTGCCAGCAGTGTACGTAGAAAAACTAGCGGGGGTTTTAGTGAGCAGTTCTTC. Amino acid sequence: CASSVRRKTSGGFSEQFF. This chain joins TRBV2 and TRBJ2-1; 11 bases agree with TRBD2. Per germline, CDR1 SNHLY and CDR2 FYNNEI. The CDR3 contains 18 residues. The ends lost 4 bases at V and 9 bases at J; junction bases unmatched: 17.

The chain couples TRBV7-2 to TRBJ1-2; TRBD1 agrees at 8 bases. Trimming removed 3 bases from V and 7 bases from J; junction bases left unmatched: 1. The CDR3 totals 12 residues. The germline V gene has CDR1 SGHTA and CDR2 FQGNSA. The CDR3 reads CASSLDRVGYTF. Here the CDR3 DNA reads TGTGCCAGCAGCTTGGACAGGGTTGGCTACACCTTC.